This TCR beta chain emerged from a study of blood T cell repertoires in COVID-19. Some clones are missing from TCRdb's copy, which holds only in-frame ones; the method was immunoSEQ multiplex PCR. The data show about 270,000 clones, 91% seen once. Looked up from germline, CDR1 is LGHDT and CDR2 is YNNKEL (reference sequence). The CDR3 sequence is 16 residues long. J was trimmed by 0 bases and V by 4 bases; bases with no gene match: 4. V and J are TRBV3-1 (or the pseudogene TRBV3-2) and TRBJ1-2; 11 bases map to TRBD1. This clonotype was obtained from a middle-aged man who had been exposed to COVID-19. Sample: PBMCs or T cells enriched from blood (not recorded which). The CDR3 loop is CASSRLGQGANYGYTF. CDR3 nucleotides: TGTGCCAGCAGCCGATTGGGACAGGGGGCTAACTATGGCTACACCTTC.